This T cell receptor (beta chain) was obtained from a study of T cells in tumors after PD-1 blockade (dated 2019 in TCRdb). With regard to the full study: Patients were excluded if they had prior checkpoint blockade, use of systemic immunosuppressants, or recent radiotherapy or other anti-cancer therapy within 4 weeks. Patients were treated with either pembrolizumab 200 mg every 3 weeks or cemiplimab 350 mg every 2 weeks. Some patients also continued taking vismodegib 150 mg daily during anti-PD-1 treatment. Using site-matched tumors from BCC or SCC patients sampled before and after anti-PD-1 therapy, the study carried out paired single-cell RNA and TCR sequencing. RECIST version 1.1 was used to evaluate clinical response. Peripheral blood samples averaged around 110,000 TCR templates (range about 21,000-260,000) and roughly 35,000 unique clonotypes. Bulk TCR sequencing was performed on around ten peripheral blood samples from about five patients to compare blood and tumor clonotypes.

With regard to this clone: Its antigen target is currently unknown. One base away there is no much larger clone; base qualities are not given.

Points the paper makes about the study in general: Approximately 38% of the TCR clonotypes from tumors also showed up in blood, and some novel exhausted tumor clones were present in pre-treatment blood, which suggests peripheral recruitment. The source of novel T cell clones was not identified, and lymphoid organs or rare unexpanded clones within the tumor or the tumor periphery could be included among the possible sources.

The time point label here, explained by the study, means: after anti-PD-1 therapy. For bulk TCRbeta sequencing, genomic DNA was extracted from tumor biopsies or peripheral blood, and input amounts ranged from roughly 550 ng to 6,500 ng. Every patient had histologically proven advanced or metastatic basal or squamous cell carcinoma and was a poor candidate for surgical resection. The basal cell carcinoma cohort comprised about eleven patients, of whom roughly 8 had bulk tumor TCR sequencing. Relative to germline, V is missing 4 bases and J is missing 4 bases, with 18 bases of the junction outside any gene match. From its cysteine to its phenylalanine, the CDR3 spans 19 amino acids. The entry retains the CDR3 DNA only, 57 bases that are in frame from base 1. The germline V gene encodes CDR1 SGHDN and CDR2 FVKESK. The immunoSEQ platform was used to carry out deep TCRbeta sequencing. The study's processing was this. For further analysis, only productive rearrangements were exported from the immunoSEQ Analyzer. Bulk TCRbeta clonotypes were assigned T cell phenotypes by matching to single-cell RNA+TCR-seq clones sharing the same TCRbeta sequence. Tumor enrichment of a clone was calculated by dividing the clone's tumor frequency by the clone's PBMC frequency, both taken from bulk TCR sequencing. TCRs were sorted with GLIPH into specificity groups, meaning clusters of distinct TCRs that share CDR3 motifs and likely recognize common antigens. TCRdb stores this immuneACCESS table with in-frame sequences only. Part of the clones is absent; in the studies checked, under half of the shortfall reflects unresolved V genes, and no reason is known for the rest. That table gives V, J and clone size, and the DNA gave D and trimming. This sample holds over 12,000 clones; about four fifths were observed only once. Roughly 20% of the sample rests with the top ten.

The receptor's source is a human donor with basal cell carcinoma. The V and J genes are TRBV14 and TRBJ2-2; a stretch of 7 junction bases matches TRBD1. The specimen was PBMCs, collected after anti-PD-1 treatment. Here the CDR3 is given as CASSPGLYRGPRFTGELFF. The nucleotide sequence is TGTGCCAGCAGCCCAGGGTTGTACAGGGGACCGCGTTTCACCGGGGAGCTGTTTTTT.